One sample yielded the 31 T cell receptor beta chains listed below, sequenced in a study of Ad26.COV2.S vaccination and SARS-CoV-2 variants. The treatment here: around 19 received Ad26.COV2.S at low or high dose, single or two shots; about 5 received placebo; per-sample allocation not given. Sampling occurred on day 63 after the first vaccine or placebo injection. The data were produced by immunoSEQ multiplex PCR, yet TCRdb's version contains in-frame clones alone and is incomplete. The sample lists approximately 300,000 clones, approximately 86% occurring once. This specimen was peripheral blood, taken in a trial of Ad26.COV2.S vaccine versus placebo. The receptors come from a person aged 18-60 years who received the Ad26.COV2.S COVID-19 vaccine or a placebo.

This chain joins TRBV13 and TRBJ2-2; the D gene is possibly TRBD1 (7 bases). The CDR3 extends over 18 amino acids. Per the germline V gene, CDR1 is PRHDT and CDR2 is FYEKMQ (reference sequence). Trimming cost V 4 bases and J 2 bases, with 20 bases left between them. The CDR3 is CASSSSGRGTANTGELFF. Here the CDR3 DNA reads TGTGCCAGCAGCTCCTCCGGTCGGGGGACAGCTAACACCGGGGAGCTGTTTTTT.

The rearrangement links TRBV4-3 to TRBJ1-5; tentatively, D is TRBD1 (5 bases). In germline, CDR1 is LGHNA, CDR2 YSLEER. The CDR3 runs 18 residues. Trimming removed 4 bases from V and 2 bases from J, with 21 bases in between. CDR3 DNA sequence: TGCGCCAGCAGCCGAAGTCATGAGGGGCGGTTTGGCAATCAGCCCCAGCATTTT. Amino acids: CASSRSHEGRFGNQPQHF.

The gene calls are TRBV5-4 and TRBJ1-2, with a weak D call TRBD1 (6 bases). Germline V lookup: CDR1 SGHNT, CDR2 YYREEE (reference sequence). V lost 0 bases and J lost 13, with 16 bases in between. The length of the CDR3 is 13 residues. CDR3 sequence: CASSLASEGVLTF. The CDR3 DNA follows: TGTGCCAGCAGCTTGGCCTCGGAGGGGGTTCTCACCTTC.

This clone came up once. The V gene is TRBV5-1, the J gene TRBJ1-6; D is unresolved. The germline V gene has CDR1 SGHRS and CDR2 YFSETQ. V was clipped by 1 base and J by 7 bases, with 12 bases between them. The CDR3 spans 15 residues. As DNA, the CDR3 is TGCGCCAGCAGCTTGTACCAAGAGAGAAATTCACCCCTCCACTTT. Encoded protein: CASSLYQERNSPLHF.

The chain recombines TRBV4-2 with TRBJ2-3; TRBD2 matches 8 bases. The J segment lost 6 bases and the V segment lost 0 bases, leaving 11 bases of the junction unmatched. Per germline, CDR1 LGHNA and CDR2 YNFKEQ. This CDR3 is 17 amino acids long. The CDR3 is CASSQDLGGGPSDTQYF. In DNA form, the CDR3 reads TGTGCCAGCAGCCAAGATCTAGGCGGGGGGCCCTCGGATACGCAGTATTTT.

This chain connects TRBV19 to TRBJ1-5; no clear D gene. The germline V and J ends were trimmed by 6 bases and 9 bases, with 15 bases remaining between them. Germline V lookup: CDR1 LNHDA, CDR2 SQIVND (reference sequence). The CDR3 length is 13 residues. CDR3 region: CASRGGQSGPQHF. Here the CDR3 DNA reads TGTGCCAGTAGGGGCGGCCAATCAGGGCCCCAGCATTTT.

The V and J genes are TRBV14 and TRBJ2-2; D is possibly TRBD1 or TRBD2 (6 bases each). This CDR3 region has 14 residues. The V end was cut by 2 bases, the J end by 7 bases, with 11 bases between. The germline CDR1 and CDR2 sequences are SGHDN and FVKESK. CDR3 in amino acids: CASSQMEGVGELFF. The DNA of the CDR3 is TGTGCCAGCAGCCAAATGGAGGGGGTCGGGGAGCTGTTTTTT.

The chain couples TRBV11-2 to TRBJ2-2; maybe TRBD2 (5 bases). The germline CDR1 and CDR2 sequences are SGHAT and FQNNGV. V lost 3 bases and J 1 base, leaving 9 bases between the germline ends. The CDR3 is 15 residues long. Here the CDR3 DNA reads TGTGCCAGCAGCTTGGTACTAGGGAACACCGGGGAGCTGTTTTTT. Amino acid sequence: CASSLVLGNTGELFF. The whole variable domain, remainder taken from reference TRBV11-2 and TRBJ2-2, is EAGVAQSPRYKIIEKRQSVAFWCNPISGHATLYWYQQILGQGPKLLIQFQNNGVVDDSQLPKDRFSAERLKGVDSTLKIQPAKLEDSAVYLCASSLVLGNTGELFFGEGSRLTVL.

The CDR3 spells CASSLSYGGLAYEQYF. In DNA form, the CDR3 reads TGTGCCAGCAGTTTATCTTACGGGGGGCTGGCCTACGAGCAGTACTTC. The J gene is TRBJ2-7, the V gene TRBV27, with D perhaps matching TRBD2 (7 bases). V shed 0 bases and J shed 2 bases, with 14 bases lying between them. CDR3 size: 16 residues. Germline V CDR1 and CDR2: MNHEY, SMNVEV (reference sequence).

Comment on this clone: The same CDR3 arises from other DNA sequences in this sample as well. The J gene is TRBJ1-1, the V gene TRBV19; D is perhaps TRBD1 (6 bases). Trimming took off 8 bases at V and 0 bases at J, with 10 bases between the two ends. The CDR3 is made up of 13 amino acids. In germline, CDR1 is LNHDA, CDR2 SQIVND (reference sequence). In DNA, the CDR3 is TGTGCCAGTTCAAGACAGGTGAACACTGAAGCTTTCTTT. Its translation: CASSRQVNTEAFF.

The rearrangement joins TRBV7-2 to TRBJ2-1; TRBD2 matches 9 bases. The CDR3 has 15 amino acids. Germline CDR1 and CDR2: SGHTA and FQGNSA. The V and J ends lost 6 bases and 4 bases, in that order; junction bases with no gene match: 7. CDR3 nucleotides: TGTGCCAGCAGTCTCACTAGCGGGCCATACAATGAGCAGTTCTTC. Amino acid sequence: CASSLTSGPYNEQFF.

The rearrangement joins TRBV10-3 to TRBJ1-2; D ambiguous. CDR1 is ENHRY, CDR2 SYGVKD, per germline. The CDR3 length is 14 residues. Trimming removed 2 bases from V and 7 bases from J, with 14 bases in between. The CDR3 DNA reads as TGTGCCATCAGTGAGAACGGGCGGACCCGTGGCTACACCTTC. This codes for CAISENGRTRGYTF.

The rearrangement links TRBV10-3 to TRBJ2-2; D might be TRBD1 (6 bases). CDR1 and CDR2 from the germline V gene are ENHRY and SYGVKD. This CDR3 contains 15 residues. The ends were cut back, 11 bases at V and 2 bases at J, with 18 bases in the middle. CDR3 in amino acids: CAAQAGASNTGELFF. In DNA form, the CDR3 reads TGTGCCGCCCAGGCAGGGGCGTCAAACACCGGGGAGCTGTTTTTT.

This chain connects TRBV6-2 or TRBV6-3 to TRBJ2-7, with 8 bases identical to TRBD1. Germline V gene data show CDR1 as MNHEY and CDR2 as SVGEGT. The CDR3 loop spans 15 amino acids. Losses at the gene ends were 6 bases for V and 4 bases for J; bases not matched to a gene: 11. The CDR3 DNA sequence: TGTGCCAGCAGCCAGGCCGGACAGGGTAGATACGAGCAGTACTTC. Protein product: CASSQAGQGRYEQYF.

The genes are TRBV24-1 and TRBJ1-1, with D unclear. This CDR3 is 15 amino acids long. The ends were cut back, 3 bases at V and 0 bases at J, with 10 bases in the middle. Germline CDR1 and CDR2: KGHDR and SFDVKD. The CDR3 region has the DNA TGTGCCACCAGTGATCCAAGGGAAATGAACACTGAAGCTTTCTTT. Its translation: CATSDPREMNTEAFF.

The chain recombines TRBV5-1 with TRBJ2-7; D is unclear. The V gene's germline CDR1 is SGHRS and CDR2 YFSETQ. The V end lost 0 bases, the J end lost 6 bases, and 4 bases lay between the germline ends. CDR3 size: 11 residues. The DNA for the CDR3 is TGCGCCAGCAGCTTGGAAACCGAGCAGTACTTC. It encodes CASSLETEQYF.

The rearrangement joins TRBV12-3 or TRBV12-4 to TRBJ2-3; the D gene is possibly TRBD2 (5 bases). V lost 3 bases and J lost 5, with 9 bases in between. The CDR3 is 13 residues long. DNA of the CDR3: TGTGCCAGCAGTTTTTTGAGGGAAGATACGCAGTATTTT. It encodes CASSFLREDTQYF.

The V call is TRBV6-6, the J call TRBJ1-5, with 10 bases aligning to TRBD1. Germline CDR1 is MNHNY and CDR2 is SVGAGI (reference sequence). This CDR3 has 14 residues. Trimming took 7 bases from V and 6 from J; bases not matched to a gene: 6. The CDR3 nucleotides are TGTGCCAGCACCTGGGGGACAGGGGTTCAGCCCCAGCATTTT. Protein: CASTWGTGVQPQHF.

The J gene is TRBJ1-6, the V gene TRBV19, with D unclear. Germline-derived CDR1 and CDR2 are LNHDA and SQIVND (reference sequence). Trimming took off 5 bases at V and 1 base at J, with 12 bases between the two ends. The CDR3 contains 16 residues. The chain's CDR3 is CASSRLGGSYNSPLHF. CDR3 in DNA: TGTGCCAGTAGTCGTCTCGGTGGTTCCTATAATTCACCCCTCCACTTT. Based on the CDR3 plus reference TRBV19 and TRBJ1-6, the full variable domain is DGGITQSPKYLFRKEGQNVTLSCEQNLNHDAMYWYRQDPGQGLRLIYYSQIVNDFQKGDIAEGYSVSREKKESFPLTVTSAQKNPTAFYLCASSRLGGSYNSPLHFGNGTRLTVT.

The genes are TRBV7-2 and TRBJ1-1; 11 bases map to TRBD1. With V trimmed by 0 bases and J by 5 bases, 2 bases remained unmatched. The germline gives CDR1 SGHTA, CDR2 FQGNSA. CDR3 length equals 15 residues. DNA of the CDR3: TGTGCCAGCAGCTTAGCGGGGACAGGGGGGACTGAAGCTTTCTTT. It codes for CASSLAGTGGTEAFF.

This chain links TRBV6-6 with TRBJ1-2; D may be TRBD1 (5 bases). The CDR3 sequence is 15 residues long. The V gene's germline CDR1 is MNHNY and CDR2 SVGAGI (reference sequence). V gave up 5 bases and J gave up 5 bases, with 18 bases separating them. The DNA of the CDR3 is TGTGCCAGCAGTAGTAACAGGAACCTAGGGTATGGCTACACCTTC. This codes for CASSSNRNLGYGYTF.

V gene TRBV11-1 combines with J gene TRBJ1-2, with TRBD1 identical over 8 bases. Trimming cost V 4 bases and J 0 bases; bases outside gene matches: 4. The CDR3 extends over 15 amino acids. Germline lookup yields CDR1 SGHAT and CDR2 FQDESV (reference sequence). The CDR3 nucleotides read TGTGCCAGCAGCTACTCAGGGGGCTCTAACTATGGCTACACCTTC. This codes for CASSYSGGSNYGYTF.

This chain connects TRBV11-2 to TRBJ2-4, with unresolved D. The CDR3 is 15 amino acids. V was cut by 4 bases and J by 7 bases, with 17 bases left in between. CDR1 is SGHAT and CDR2 is FQNNGV in the germline V gene. The CDR3 bases are TGTGCCAGCAGCTCTCGTGGGAACTCCGAGAACATTCAGTACTTC. Translation: CASSSRGNSENIQYF.

A word on this clone: Other nucleotide sequences from this sample produce the same CDR3. This sequence joins TRBV6-5 and TRBJ1-2; D possibly corresponds to TRBD1 (6 bases). The germline V gene has CDR1 MNHEY and CDR2 SVGAGI. V was clipped by 4 bases and J by 3 bases, with 9 bases between them. CDR3 size: 13 residues. The CDR3 sequence is CASSLTGHYGYTF. The CDR3 DNA reads as TGTGCCAGCAGTTTAACAGGGCACTATGGCTACACCTTC.

The chain joins TRBV20-1 to TRBJ2-2; possibly TRBD2 for D (7 bases). V lost 3 bases, J lost 6 bases, and 11 bases lay in between. In germline, CDR1 is DFQATT, CDR2 SNEGSKA (reference sequence). CDR3 length: 13 residues. The CDR3 region is CSASFGGPGELFF. The CDR3 bases are TGCAGTGCTAGTTTCGGGGGGCCCGGGGAGCTGTTTTTT.

This rearrangement joins TRBV25-1 to TRBJ2-1, with D perhaps TRBD1 (5 bases). This CDR3 is 14 amino acids long. Deletions cut 3 bases from V and 6 bases from J, with 12 bases between. The V gene's germline CDR1 is MGHDK and CDR2 SYGVNS. The CDR3 bases are TGTGCCAGCAGTGACTACCAGGGTTCCAATGAGCAGTTCTTC. As protein: CASSDYQGSNEQFF.

The genes are TRBV18 and TRBJ1-1; possible D gene TRBD1, 6 bases. The V gene's germline CDR1 is KGHSH and CDR2 LQKENI. The CDR3 totals 15 residues. With 0 bases removed from V and 0 bases from J, the gap between germline ends came to 8 bases. CDR3 sequence: CASSPPGALNTEAFF. The CDR3 DNA is TGTGCCAGCTCACCACCGGGGGCTTTGAACACTGAAGCTTTCTTT.

The chain has TRBV30 and TRBJ2-1; 15 nucleotides align to TRBD2. Germline CDR1 reads GTSNPN; CDR2 reads SVGIG (reference sequence). The CDR3 is 17 residues long. V lost 5 bases to trimming and J lost 0 bases; unmatched junction nucleotides: 5. The CDR3 sequence: CAWVPGLAGGSYNEQFF. CDR3 DNA sequence: TGTGCCTGGGTCCCGGGACTAGCGGGGGGCTCCTACAATGAGCAGTTCTTC. Full variable domain (remainder filled in from reference TRBV30 and TRBJ2-1): SQTIHQWPATLVQPVGSPLSLECTVEGTSNPNLYWYRQAAGRGLQLLFYSVGIGQISSEVPQNLSASRPQDRQFILSSKKLLLSDSGFYLCAWVPGLAGGSYNEQFFGPGTRLTVL.

This clone came up a few times. The chain employs TRBV6-6 and TRBJ1-1, with D unresolved. The germline gives CDR1 MNHNY, CDR2 SVGAGI (reference sequence). The CDR3 extends over 15 amino acids. V lost 8 bases to trimming and J lost 0 bases, with 16 bases between them. The CDR3 loop reads CASFFSGSMNTEAFF. The CDR3, as DNA: TGTGCCAGCTTTTTTAGTGGGAGCATGAACACTGAAGCTTTCTTT.

The V and J genes are TRBV10-3 and TRBJ2-7, with 10 positions matching TRBD2. The J segment lost 4 bases and the V segment lost 4 bases, leaving 4 bases of the junction unmatched. CDR1 and CDR2 (germline): ENHRY, SYGVKD. The CDR3 runs to 14 residues. The CDR3 DNA reads TGTGCCATCAGTGCGGCTAGCGGGGGTTACGAGCAGTACTTC. Translating gives CAISAASGGYEQYF.

The chain combines TRBV3-1 (or the pseudogene TRBV3-2) with TRBJ1-2; perhaps TRBD1 as D (5 bases). The CDR3 is 14 amino acids. CDR1 is LGHDT, CDR2 YNNKEL, per germline (reference sequence). V was cut by 0 bases and J by 7 bases, with 12 bases left in between. CDR3 sequence (DNA): TGTGCCAGCAGCCAAGAGACGGGGGTTTCTGGCTACACCTTC. Amino acid sequence: CASSQETGVSGYTF.